The 30 T cell receptor beta chains below come from one sample, sequenced in a study of blood T cell repertoires in COVID-19. The data were produced by immunoSEQ multiplex PCR, yet TCRdb's version contains in-frame clones alone and is incomplete. This table has hundreds of thousands of clones, about 83% appearing once. Sequencing used peripheral blood. These receptors all come from a woman of 80 years or more with COVID-19, enrolled during active disease.

This clone showed up just once. The V and J genes are TRBV19 and TRBJ1-5; 9 positions match TRBD1. Germline lookup yields CDR1 LNHDA and CDR2 SQIVND (reference sequence). The J segment lost 2 bases and the V segment lost 7 bases, leaving 6 bases of the junction unmatched. The CDR3 is made up of 15 amino acids. The CDR3: CASTDRGLGNQPQHF. The CDR3 DNA sequence: TGTGCCAGTACGGACAGGGGTTTAGGCAATCAGCCCCAGCATTTT.

This clone was seen once. The chain couples TRBV4-3 to TRBJ1-1, with 8 bases aligning to TRBD1. Trimming at V came to 4 bases and at J to 1 base, leaving 11 bases not matched to a gene. Per germline, CDR1 LGHNA and CDR2 YSLEER. This CDR3 comprises 17 residues. The CDR3 loop is CASSPLEYGQGNTEAFF. DNA of the CDR3: TGCGCCAGCAGCCCATTAGAATACGGACAGGGGAACACTGAAGCTTTCTTT.

This chain uses TRBV18 with TRBJ1-4; a possible D gene is TRBD1 (5 bases). CDR1 KGHSH and CDR2 LQKENI come from the germline V gene. V lost 5 bases and J lost 6, with 10 bases in between. The CDR3 spans 13 residues. The CDR3 region is CASSRDFDEKLFF. CDR3 bases: TGTGCCAGCTCAAGGGACTTCGATGAAAAACTGTTTTTT. The whole variable domain, filled in from reference TRBV18 and TRBJ1-4, reads NAGVMQNPRHLVRRRGQEARLRCSPMKGHSHVYWYRQLPEEGLKFMVYLQKENIIDESGMPKERFSAEFPKEGPSILRIQQVVRGDSAAYFCASSRDFDEKLFFGSGTQLSVL.

The V call is TRBV3-1 (or the pseudogene TRBV3-2), the J call TRBJ2-1, with D unclear. The CDR3 length is 14 residues. V was pared by 0 bases and J by 10 bases, with 13 bases between. The germline V gene encodes CDR1 LGHDT and CDR2 YNNKEL (reference sequence). CDR3 sequence reads: CASSQDGGVVEQFF. CDR3 in DNA: TGTGCCAGCAGCCAAGATGGTGGAGTGGTGGAGCAGTTCTTC.

This chain links TRBV6-7 with TRBJ1-5; D remains ambiguous. TRBV6-7 has ORF status, its function being uncertain. CDR3 size: 20 residues. The germline V and J ends were trimmed by 2 bases and 0 bases, with 23 bases remaining between them. The CDR3, as DNA: TGTGCCAGCAGTTACCCCCAACGCCAACCCTTGAGTTTTAGCAATCAGCCCCAGCATTTT. Translated: CASSYPQRQPLSFSNQPQHF.

The rearrangement uses TRBV5-1 and TRBJ1-2; 7 positions agree with TRBD1. Germline V gene lookup returns CDR1 SGHRS and CDR2 YFSETQ. The CDR3 consists of 17 residues. J lost 3 bases, V lost 0 bases, and 11 bases had no gene match. The CDR3 bases are TGCGCCAGCAGCTTGGGGATTACGACAGGGTGGGACTATGGCTACACCTTC. Protein: CASSLGITTGWDYGYTF.

CDR3 in amino acids: CASSLAQGYRGNTIYF. The CDR3 DNA reads as TGTGCCAGCAGCTTAGCACAGGGTTATCGGGGAAACACCATATATTTT. The rearrangement joins TRBV7-8 to TRBJ1-3; weak D call: TRBD1 (6 bases). Trimming took 0 bases from V and 4 from J, leaving 13 bases between them. Germline V gene lookup returns CDR1 SGHVS and CDR2 FQNEAQ. The CDR3 has 16 residues.

The rearrangement joins TRBV27 to TRBJ1-5; tentatively, D is TRBD1 (5 bases). V lost 3 bases and J lost 4, with 16 bases in between. Germline V gives CDR1 MNHEY, CDR2 SMNVEV (reference sequence). This CDR3 has 16 amino acids. CDR3 bases: TGTGCCAGCAGTTTTGTGAGCTGGAAGGGGAATCAGCCCCAGCATTTT. It encodes CASSFVSWKGNQPQHF.

This rearrangement joins TRBV5-1 to TRBJ2-3, with no clear D. V lost 5 bases and J 4 bases, leaving 8 bases between the germline ends. In germline, CDR1 is SGHRS, CDR2 YFSETQ. This CDR3 spans 12 amino acids. CDR3 DNA sequence: TGCGCCAGCAGTCACACCTCAGATACGCAGTATTTT. This sequence encodes CASSHTSDTQYF.

The chain has TRBV19 and TRBJ1-2; the match to TRBD1 covers 9 bases. Germline V gene lookup returns CDR1 LNHDA and CDR2 SQIVND (reference sequence). Germline trimming cut 9 bases from V and 5 bases from J; bases unmatched to any gene: 10. CDR3 length: 14 residues. This CDR3 reads CARAGDRENYGYTF. CDR3 DNA sequence: TGTGCCAGGGCTGGGGACAGGGAAAATTATGGCTACACCTTC.

The J gene is TRBJ2-5, the V gene TRBV24-1; 11 nucleotides agree with TRBD1. Trimming took 5 bases from V and 5 from J; bases not matched to a gene: 6. The germline V gene has CDR1 KGHDR and CDR2 SFDVKD. The CDR3 loop spans 15 amino acids. This CDR3 reads CATSGRGTGGETQYF. In DNA form, the CDR3 reads TGTGCCACCAGTGGCCGCGGGACAGGGGGGGAGACCCAGTACTTC.

Here the CDR3 DNA reads TGTGCCAGCAGCTCGTTCGAGACCCAGTACTTC. It is translated as CASSSFETQYF. The V and J genes are TRBV7-2 and TRBJ2-5; D gene unclear. Trimming cost V 4 bases and J 5 bases, with 5 bases left between them. Looked up from germline, CDR1 is SGHTA and CDR2 is FQGNSA. CDR3 size: 11 residues.

The chain links TRBV3-1 (or the pseudogene TRBV3-2) to TRBJ2-1; D is perhaps TRBD2 (6 bases). The length of the CDR3 is 17 residues. Trimming removed 0 bases at V and 7 bases at J, with 19 bases between. Germline lookup yields CDR1 LGHDT and CDR2 YNNKEL (reference sequence). The CDR3 is CASSQDRRGLMRNEQFF. CDR3 DNA: TGTGCCAGCAGCCAAGATCGGAGGGGTCTCATGAGGAATGAGCAGTTCTTC.

There are a few counts of this clone. CDR3 bases: TGTGCCAGCAGTTACCAGGGTCGAACCTACGAGCAGTACTTC. As protein: CASSYQGRTYEQYF. The chain joins TRBV6-5 to TRBJ2-7; D is possibly TRBD1 (5 bases). Trimming cost V 2 bases and J 2 bases, with 10 bases left between them. The germline gives CDR1 MNHEY, CDR2 SVGAGI. The CDR3 covers 14 residues.

The chain couples TRBV28 to TRBJ2-5, with TRBD2 matching over 10 bases. This CDR3 region has 15 residues. In germline, CDR1 is MDHEN, CDR2 SYDVKM. The V and J ends lost 6 bases and 4 bases, in that order; junction bases with no gene match: 8. CDR3 sequence: CASSLLAGFGETQYF. In nucleotides, the CDR3 is TGTGCCAGCAGCCTACTAGCGGGGTTTGGAGAGACCCAGTACTTC. The whole variable domain, remainder taken from reference TRBV28 and TRBJ2-5, is DVKVTQSSRYLVKRTGEKVFLECVQDMDHENMFWYRQDPGLGLRLIYFSYDVKMKEKGDIPEGYSVSREKKERFSLILESASTNQTSMYLCASSLLAGFGETQYFGPGTRLLVL.

The rearrangement links TRBV5-1 to TRBJ2-5; 11 bases line up with TRBD2. After removal of 7 bases from V and 9 bases from J, the junction contained 14 bases not matched to a gene. Per the germline V gene, CDR1 is SGHRS and CDR2 is YFSETQ. This CDR3 is built from 15 residues. CDR3 DNA: TGCGCCAGCGGTAAACTAGCGGGGGTTCCGGGGGCCCAGTACTTC. Protein product: CASGKLAGVPGAQYF.

The chain has TRBV19 and TRBJ2-5, with D maybe TRBD1 (5 bases). V was cut by 5 bases and J by 7 bases, with 11 bases left in between. CDR3 size: 12 residues. Germline V lookup: CDR1 LNHDA, CDR2 SQIVND (reference sequence). CDR3: CASSSSGLTQYF. DNA of the CDR3: TGTGCCAGTAGTTCCTCAGGGTTGACCCAGTACTTC.

This clone was recorded a few times. The chain combines TRBV6-2 or TRBV6-3 with TRBJ1-5; D may be TRBD1 (5 bases). This CDR3 spans 16 amino acids. With 4 bases removed from V and 3 bases from J, the gap between germline ends came to 16 bases. Germline CDR1 reads MNHEY; CDR2 reads SVGEGT. In nucleotides, the CDR3 is TGTGCCAGCAGTTCCCAACGGGGGGGGGTCAATCAGCCCCAGCATTTT. Translated: CASSSQRGGVNQPQHF.

J is TRBJ2-7 and V is TRBV7-8, with 9 nucleotides matching TRBD2. Germline CDR1 reads SGHVS; CDR2 reads FQNEAQ. The CDR3 runs 19 residues. V shed 0 bases, J shed 0 bases, and the junction held 12 bases outside the gene matches. CDR3 DNA: TGTGCCAGCAGCTTAGCTAGTATGACTAGCGGCGCTAGCTCCTACGAGCAGTACGTC. Translated: CASSLASMTSGASSYEQYV.

The V call is TRBV10-3, the J call TRBJ2-1, with TRBD2 matching over 13 bases. V lost 2 bases to trimming and J lost 12 bases; unmatched junction nucleotides: 7. The CDR3 runs to 15 residues. Germline V gene data show CDR1 as ENHRY and CDR2 as SYGVKD. The CDR3 region has the DNA TGTGCCATCAGTGAGGGCGGACTAGCGGGGGCGGCGCAGTTCTTC. Its protein is CAISEGGLAGAAQFF.

As for this clone: Other DNA sequences from this sample encode an identical CDR3 as well. The rearrangement uses TRBV18 and TRBJ2-7, with 10 bases matching TRBD1. CDR1 is KGHSH, CDR2 LQKENI, per germline. The ends lost 3 bases at V and 2 bases at J; junction bases unmatched: 1. This CDR3 spans 14 amino acids. The CDR3 sequence: CASSPGTGAYEQYF. The CDR3 DNA reads as TGTGCCAGCTCACCGGGGACAGGGGCCTACGAGCAGTACTTC.

The chain employs TRBV24-1 and TRBJ2-3, with 7 bases identical to TRBD2. V lost 6 bases and J lost 4; bases outside the gene matches: 6. The CDR3 loop spans 14 amino acids. The germline CDR1 and CDR2 sequences are KGHDR and SFDVKD. CDR3 sequence reads: CATSTAGESDTQYF. The DNA of the CDR3 is TGTGCCACCAGTACTGCGGGGGAGTCAGATACGCAGTATTTT.

This clone was found once. The J gene is TRBJ1-5, the V gene TRBV6-5; TRBD1 agrees at 7 bases. Unmatched junction bases numbered 1, after V lost 1 base and J lost 7 bases. Germline CDR1 MNHEY, CDR2 SVGAGI. This CDR3 has 13 amino acids. Here the CDR3 DNA reads TGTGCCAGCAGTTACTACAGGGGCCAGCCCCAGCATTTT. Its translation is CASSYYRGQPQHF.

This chain connects TRBV10-3 to TRBJ1-4, with D tentatively TRBD1 (5 bases). In germline, CDR1 is ENHRY, CDR2 SYGVKD. This CDR3 contains 13 residues. V shed 10 bases and J shed 0 bases, with 9 bases lying between them. The CDR3 here is CATSGATNEKLFF. As DNA, the CDR3 is TGTGCCACCTCGGGGGCAACTAATGAAAAACTGTTTTTT.

This clone is a singleton in its sample. Germline is not matched at one junction end, which may reflect a read error. V is TRBV3-1 (or the pseudogene TRBV3-2) and J is TRBJ2-1; TRBD1 matches at 7 bases. This CDR3 contains 16 residues. Per germline, CDR1 LGHDT and CDR2 YNNKEL (reference sequence). Here the CDR3 reads CASIQSGRGILNEQFF. CDR3 bases: TGTGCCAGCATCCAAAGCGGCAGGGGGATATTGAATGAGCAGTTCTTC.

The V call is TRBV9, the J call TRBJ1-6; perhaps TRBD1 as D (5 bases). CDR1 is SGDLS, CDR2 YYNGEE, per germline. The CDR3 has 14 amino acids. V was shortened by 3 bases and J by 11 bases, with 15 bases between the two germline ends. CDR3 in DNA: TGTGCCAGCAGCGCCGCGGGACGTCGGGCACCCCTCCACTTT. This gives the protein CASSAAGRRAPLHF. Together with reference TRBV9 and TRBJ1-6, the CDR3 gives the full variable domain: DSGVTQTPKHLITATGQRVTLRCSPRSGDLSVYWYQQSLDQGLQFLIQYYNGEERAKGNILERFSAQQFPDLHSELNLSSLELGDSALYFCASSAAGRRAPLHFGNGTRLTVT.

This chain joins TRBV28 and TRBJ1-6; D may be TRBD1 (6 bases). The V end was cut by 8 bases, the J end by 9 bases, with 14 bases between. The V gene's germline CDR1 is MDHEN and CDR2 SYDVKM. The CDR3 runs to 13 residues. The CDR3 sequence is CASRHIQGSPLHF. As DNA, the CDR3 is TGTGCCAGCCGTCATATACAGGGTTCACCCCTCCACTTT.

The genes are TRBV4-3 and TRBJ2-2, with 8 nucleotides matching TRBD2. Germline V gene lookup returns CDR1 LGHNA and CDR2 YSLEER. The CDR3 spans 15 residues. After removal of 2 bases from V and 4 bases from J, the junction contained 3 bases not matched to a gene. The DNA for the CDR3 is TGCGCCAGCAGCCAACAGCGGGGGACCACCGGGGAGCTGTTTTTT. Translation gives CASSQQRGTTGELFF.

V gene TRBV6-6 combines with J gene TRBJ1-1; 7 bases agree with TRBD1. Unmatched junction bases numbered 5, after V lost 8 bases and J lost 5 bases. Germline assignment: CDR1 MNHNY and CDR2 SVGAGI (reference sequence). The CDR3 is 12 amino acids. The CDR3 DNA follows: TGTGCCAGCGGCGAGGGACAGACTGAAGCTTTCTTT. Amino acids: CASGEGQTEAFF.

On this clone itself: Other DNA variants within this sample encode the same CDR3. The V and J genes are TRBV7-9 and TRBJ1-3, with a possible D match to TRBD1 (5 bases). This CDR3 region has 18 residues. Germline CDR1 reads SEHNR; CDR2 reads FQNEAQ (reference sequence). The V end lost 5 bases, the J end lost 0 bases, and 20 bases lay between the germline ends. CDR3 amino acids: CASSQTGTLLSSGNTIYF. CDR3 in DNA: TGTGCCAGCAGCCAAACCGGGACTCTATTAAGCTCTGGAAACACCATATATTTT.